Listed below are T cell receptor beta chains from one sample, sequenced in a study of blood T cell repertoires in COVID-19. This table comes from immunoSEQ multiplex PCR, and its TCRdb copy is limited to in-frame clones, with some not included. Found here are about 200,000 clones, more than 70% of them singletons; the top ten hold about 1.7%. The sequenced sample was peripheral blood. The origin of the receptors is a man younger than 30 with active or convalescent COVID-19. Both conserved end residues are part of each CDR3. The D gene is left open where the match is weak.

v_call	d_call	j_call	cdr3_aa
TRBV3-1/TRBV3-2	TRBD1	TRBJ2-5	CASSQLGQGVGLWTQYF
TRBV7-9	-	TRBJ1-4	CASSLIRVEATNEKLFF
TRBV9	-	TRBJ1-1	CASSVAGYTEAFF
TRBV13	-	TRBJ2-2	CASSYDRLTGELFF
TRBV7-9	TRBD2	TRBJ2-1	CASSLAGAGGPLNEQFF
TRBV30	-	TRBJ1-1	CAGKDFMNTEAFF
TRBV3-1/TRBV3-2	-	TRBJ1-2	CASSQDVGGYGYTF
TRBV5-1	TRBD2	TRBJ2-2	CASSLGRLAGGYLRVTGELFF
TRBV4-2	TRBD1	TRBJ1-6	CASSRDRENSPLHF
TRBV5-4	-	TRBJ2-3	CASSLAGTRSTDTQYF
TRBV14	-	TRBJ2-3	CASSQGAPQYF
TRBV6-5	-	TRBJ1-2	CASSTRQVGGYTF
TRBV28	-	TRBJ2-7	CASTPQRVSYEQYF
TRBV6-1	TRBD1	TRBJ1-1	CASSEILDRGGNTEAFF
TRBV5-4	TRBD1	TRBJ2-6	CASSSTGVGANVLTF
TRBV2	TRBD1	TRBJ1-1	CASSSGGWGEAFF
TRBV6-5	-	TRBJ1-1	CASSYYRDTEAFF
TRBV29-1	-	TRBJ1-1	CSVDRDRGSEAFF
TRBV5-4	TRBD1	TRBJ2-6	CASSRTGTGTGANVLTF
TRBV6-5	-	TRBJ1-1	CATGGTVAFF
TRBV4-1	-	TRBJ1-1	CASSATRGRSTEAFF
TRBV7-9	TRBD1	TRBJ2-4	CASSERTGVRDIQYF
TRBV29-1	TRBD1	TRBJ1-1	CSVDRGRGTEAFF
TRBV6-2/TRBV6-3	-	TRBJ2-7	CASSYSAGYEQYF
TRBV5-1	TRBD1	TRBJ1-6	CASSLSGDRGNSPLHF
TRBV3-1/TRBV3-2	TRBD1	TRBJ1-1	CASSQVGQGDSEAFF
TRBV9	TRBD2	TRBJ2-7	CASSKRTSGSSYEQYF
TRBV18	TRBD1	TRBJ2-5	CASSRGQQETQYF
TRBV19	-	TRBJ2-1	CASSTSDQQFF
TRBV7-2	-	TRBJ1-1	CASSLRIGDLGTEAFF
TRBV5-1	TRBD2	TRBJ2-2	CASSLAASGFTGELFF
TRBV19	TRBD2	TRBJ2-1	CASSSSGRYNEQFF
TRBV19	-	TRBJ2-2	CASTFNRDTGELFF
TRBV5-4	TRBD2	TRBJ2-7	CASSLGGTSPFYEQYF
TRBV5-5	TRBD1	TRBJ2-7	CASSLVPRGLYEQYF